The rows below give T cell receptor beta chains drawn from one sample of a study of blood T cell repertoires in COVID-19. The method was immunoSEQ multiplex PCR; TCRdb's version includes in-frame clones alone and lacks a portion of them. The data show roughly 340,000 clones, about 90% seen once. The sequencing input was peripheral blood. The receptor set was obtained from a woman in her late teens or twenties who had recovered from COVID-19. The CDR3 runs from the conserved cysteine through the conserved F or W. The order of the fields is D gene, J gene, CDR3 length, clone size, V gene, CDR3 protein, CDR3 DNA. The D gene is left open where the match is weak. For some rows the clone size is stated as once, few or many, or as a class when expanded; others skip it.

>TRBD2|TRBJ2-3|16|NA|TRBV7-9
CASTSWAAGAADTQYF
TGTGCCAGCACCTCTTGGGCGGCGGGAGCGGCAGATACGCAGTATTTT
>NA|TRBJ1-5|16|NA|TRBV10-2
CASSERGGRVNQPQHF
TGCGCCAGCAGTGAGAGGGGGGGGAGGGTCAATCAGCCCCAGCATTTT
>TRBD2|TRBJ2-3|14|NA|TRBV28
CASSWAGGADTQYF
TGTGCCAGCAGCTGGGCGGGAGGGGCAGATACGCAGTATTTT
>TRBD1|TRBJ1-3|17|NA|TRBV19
CASSRQGWDNSGNTIYF
TGTGCCAGTAGTAGACAGGGTTGGGACAACTCTGGAAACACCATATATTTT
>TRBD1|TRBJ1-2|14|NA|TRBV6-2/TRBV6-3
CASSYRDRGYGYTF
TGTGCCAGCAGTTACCGGGACAGGGGTTATGGCTACACCTTC
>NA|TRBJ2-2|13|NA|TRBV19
CASSTASGGELFF
TGTGCCAGTAGTACCGCCTCCGGCGGGGAGCTGTTTTTT
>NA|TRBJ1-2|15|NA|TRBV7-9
CASSLDGSPNYGYTF
TGTGCCAGCAGCTTGGACGGGAGTCCTAACTATGGCTACACCTTC
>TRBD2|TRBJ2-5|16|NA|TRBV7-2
CASSLTSGTSRETQYF
TGTGCCAGCAGCTTAACTAGCGGGACCTCCCGAGAGACCCAGTACTTC
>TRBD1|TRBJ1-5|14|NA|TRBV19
CATSDRDPNQPQHF
TGTGCCACCTCGGACAGGGACCCAAATCAGCCCCAGCATTTT
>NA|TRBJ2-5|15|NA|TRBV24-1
CATQGRETWRETQYF
TGTGCCACCCAGGGGAGAGAGACGTGGCGGGAGACCCAGTACTTC
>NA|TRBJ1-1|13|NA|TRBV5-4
CASSSLHETEAFF
TGTGCCAGCAGCTCGTTGCACGAGACTGAAGCTTTCTTT
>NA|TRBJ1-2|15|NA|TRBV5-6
CASSLIGSEGYGYTF
TGTGCCAGCAGCTTGATTGGCAGCGAGGGCTATGGCTACACCTTC
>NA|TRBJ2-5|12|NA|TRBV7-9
CASNQGSETQYF
TGTGCCAGCAACCAGGGGTCCGAGACCCAGTACTTC
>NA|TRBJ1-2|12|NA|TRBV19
CASSPRDWGYTF
TGTGCCAGTAGTCCCCGGGATTGGGGCTACACCTTC
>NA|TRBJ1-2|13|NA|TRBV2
CASSEGGGYGYTF
TGTGCCAGCAGCGAGGGAGGCGGGTATGGCTACACCTTC
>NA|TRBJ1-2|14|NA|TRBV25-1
CASSKGGDGYGYTF
TGTGCCAGCAGTAAAGGGGGAGACGGCTATGGCTACACCTTC
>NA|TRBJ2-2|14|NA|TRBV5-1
CASISSSNTGELFF
TGCGCCAGCATATCGTCTTCGAACACCGGGGAGCTGTTTTTT
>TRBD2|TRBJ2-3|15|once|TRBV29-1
CSPFMTSGATDTQYF
TGCAGCCCTTTCATGACTAGCGGAGCCACAGATACGCAGTATTTT
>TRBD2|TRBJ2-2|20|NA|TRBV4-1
CASSQDVSVAGLLNTGELFF
TGCGCCAGCAGCCAAGACGTATCCGTAGCGGGGTTGTTGAACACCGGGGAGCTGTTTTTT
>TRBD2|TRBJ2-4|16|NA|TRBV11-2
CASTGAGGVAKNIQYF
TGTGCCAGCACCGGAGCGGGGGGGGTAGCCAAAAACATTCAGTACTTC
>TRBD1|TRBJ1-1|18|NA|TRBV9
CASSRGGQPSLGNTEAFF
TGTGCCAGCAGCCGGGGGGGACAGCCGTCTTTAGGGAACACTGAAGCTTTCTTT
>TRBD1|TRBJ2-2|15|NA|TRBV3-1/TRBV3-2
CASRDSGGHTGELFF
TGTGCCAGCAGAGATTCAGGGGGTCACACCGGGGAGCTGTTTTTT
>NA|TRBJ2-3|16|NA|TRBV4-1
CASSPFGVGSTDTQYF
TGCGCCAGCAGCCCCTTCGGGGTGGGGAGCACAGATACGCAGTATTTT
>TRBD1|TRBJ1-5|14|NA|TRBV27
CASSLLGQGQPQHF
TGTGCCAGCAGTTTACTCGGACAGGGTCAGCCCCAGCATTTT
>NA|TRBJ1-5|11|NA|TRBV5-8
CASSLSQPQHF
TGTGCCAGCAGCTTGTCACAGCCCCAGCATTTT
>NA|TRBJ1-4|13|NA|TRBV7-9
CASSPEGGEKLFF
TGTGCCAGCAGCCCAGAAGGAGGGGAAAAACTGTTTTTT
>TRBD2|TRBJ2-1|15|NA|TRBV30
CAATAGTSGGWGQFF
TGTGCCGCGACTGCAGGGACTAGCGGGGGTTGGGGGCAGTTCTTC
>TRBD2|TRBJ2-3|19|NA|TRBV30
CAWSVRTRASGAFTDTQYF
TGTGCCTGGAGTGTACGTACCCGGGCTAGCGGGGCCTTCACAGATACGCAGTATTTT
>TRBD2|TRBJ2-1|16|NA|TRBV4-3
CASSHGTGGSGIEQFF
TGCGCCAGCAGCCATGGGACGGGCGGGAGCGGAATTGAGCAGTTCTTC
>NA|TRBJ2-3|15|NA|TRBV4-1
CASSQAGVWADTQYF
TGCGCCAGCAGCCAAGCAGGGGTCTGGGCAGATACGCAGTATTTT
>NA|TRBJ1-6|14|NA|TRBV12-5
CASGLSSGGTALHF
TGTGCTAGTGGTTTGTCTTCCGGAGGGACGGCCCTCCACTTT
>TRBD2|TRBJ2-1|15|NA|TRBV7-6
CASAEREEPYNEQFF
TGTGCCAGCGCCGAGCGGGAGGAGCCCTACAATGAGCAGTTCTTC
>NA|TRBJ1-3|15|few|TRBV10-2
CASSESGNSGNTIYF
TGCGCCAGCAGTGAGTCCGGTAACTCTGGAAACACCATATATTTT
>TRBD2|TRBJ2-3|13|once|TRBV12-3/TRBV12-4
CASRGGGTDTQYF
TGTGCCAGCAGGGGAGGGGGCACAGATACGCAGTATTTT
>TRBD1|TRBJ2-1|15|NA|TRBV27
CASSLGTGFYNEQFF
TGTGCCAGCAGTCTTGGGACAGGATTTTACAATGAGCAGTTCTTC
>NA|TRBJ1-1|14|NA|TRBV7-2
CASALQGASTEAFF
TGTGCCAGCGCCTTACAGGGTGCCTCGACTGAAGCTTTCTTT
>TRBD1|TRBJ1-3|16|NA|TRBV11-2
CASSPPHQGAGNTIYF
TGTGCCAGCAGCCCGCCCCACCAGGGGGCTGGAAACACCATATATTTT
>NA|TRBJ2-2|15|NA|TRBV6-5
CASHSPRLVTGELFF
TGTGCCAGTCACTCTCCGAGACTAGTGACCGGGGAGCTGTTTTTT
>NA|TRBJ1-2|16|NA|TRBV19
CASSTYPPAGPYGYTF
TGTGCCAGTAGTACATACCCCCCGGCGGGCCCTTATGGCTACACCTTC
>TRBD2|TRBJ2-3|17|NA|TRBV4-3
CASSQEGRLAGLDTQYF
TGCGCCAGCAGCCAAGAAGGTAGACTAGCGGGATTAGATACGCAGTATTTT
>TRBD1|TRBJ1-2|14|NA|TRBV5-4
CASSPTDRAFGYTF
TGTGCCAGCAGCCCGACAGACAGGGCGTTTGGCTACACCTTC
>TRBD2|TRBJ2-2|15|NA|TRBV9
CASRTSGGNTGELFF
TGTGCCAGCAGGACGTCGGGGGGGAACACCGGGGAGCTGTTTTTT
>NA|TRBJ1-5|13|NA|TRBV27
CASSLQGNQPQHF
TGTGCCAGCAGTTTACAGGGAAATCAGCCCCAGCATTTT
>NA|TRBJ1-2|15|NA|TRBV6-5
CASSYSGDKAYGYTF
TGTGCCAGCAGTTACTCGGGGGACAAAGCTTATGGCTACACCTTC
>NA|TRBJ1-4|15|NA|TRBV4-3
CASSPTVSTNEKLFF
TGCGCCAGCAGCCCGACAGTTTCAACTAATGAAAAACTGTTTTTT
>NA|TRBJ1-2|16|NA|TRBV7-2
CASSSAGFAGEEGYTF
TGTGCCAGCAGCTCCGCGGGTTTTGCAGGGGAAGAAGGCTACACCTTC